The rows below give T cell receptor beta chains drawn from one sample of a study of CD8 T cells in ankylosing spondylitis. TCRdb reprocessed the 5' RACE reads with MiXCR, giving one entry per CDR3 protein. Among about 92,000 distinct CDR3 sequences listed, around 9.4% were seen once. The material sequenced was blood, either unsorted or a sorted T cell fraction (not recorded which). Source of these receptors: a male donor with ankylosing spondylitis or in good health (not recorded which). The CDR3 runs from the conserved cysteine through the conserved F or W. D genes are given only for firm matches. Some rows have no size entry. The others give once, few or many, or a class for an expanded clone.

>TRBV19|-|-|TRBJ1-1
TGTGCCAGTAGTATCGGCCTAACAGTGAACACTGAAGCTTTCTTT
CASSIGLTVNTEAFF
>TRBV5-1|-|-|TRBJ2-5
TGCGCCAGCAGCTTAGATCGTATCGGGACCCAGTACTTC
CASSLDRIGTQYF
>TRBV3-1|-|-|TRBJ1-6
TGTGCCAGCGACAAGGGGGGGTTTAATTCACCCCTCCACTTT
CASDKGGFNSPLHF
>TRBV5-1|many|TRBD1|TRBJ1-4
TGCGCCAGCAGCCGGACAGGGGATAATGAAAAACTGTTTTTT
CASSRTGDNEKLFF
>TRBV6-1|many|-|TRBJ1-3
TGTGCCAGCAGAGAATACTACAGAAACTCTGGAAACACCATATATTTT
CASREYYRNSGNTIYF
>TRBV20-1|many|TRBD2|TRBJ2-1
TGCAGTGCTAGGGTTGCGGGGGAAGACAATGAGCAGTTCTTC
CSARVAGEDNEQFF
>TRBV3-1|many|-|TRBJ1-5
TGTGCCAGCAGCGGGGACGGCAATCAGCCCCAGCATTTT
CASSGDGNQPQHF
>TRBV5-1|many|TRBD1|TRBJ1-1
TGCGCCAGCACCTCCGGGGACAGGTCATCGAACACTGAAGCTTTCTTT
CASTSGDRSSNTEAFF
>TRBV5-1|many|TRBD2|TRBJ2-1
TGCGCCAGCAGTTGGTTAGCGGGGGAGGTCGATGAGCAGTTCTTC
CASSWLAGEVDEQFF
>TRBV20-1|many|TRBD2|TRBJ2-1
TGCAGTGCTAGGGTACTAGCGGGCGTGTACAATGAGCAGTTCTTC
CSARVLAGVYNEQFF
>TRBV5-1|many|-|TRBJ2-7
TGCGCCAGCAGCTCGGAGCCTTCCAGGATTTACGAGCAGTACTTC
CASSSEPSRIYEQYF
>TRBV7-6|many|-|TRBJ2-5
TGTGCCAGCAGCTCCACACCGTACCAAGAGACCCAGTACTTC
CASSSTPYQETQYF
>TRBV7-9|many|-|TRBJ2-5
TGTGCCAGCAGCTTACGGGGGGCCCAAGAGACCCAGTACTTC
CASSLRGAQETQYF
>TRBV12-3/TRBV12-4|many|TRBD2|TRBJ2-3
TGTGCCAGCAGTTTTAGCGGGGGAAGGTCGGATACGCAGTATTTT
CASSFSGGRSDTQYF
>TRBV29-1|many|-|TRBJ2-3
TGCAGCGTTGGTGGAAGGGACGTCGCTAGCACAGATACGCAGTATTTT
CSVGGRDVASTDTQYF
>TRBV7-2|many|-|TRBJ2-5
TGTGCCAGCGACCACGATGGGTACCAAGAGACCCAGTACTTC
CASDHDGYQETQYF
>TRBV20-1|many|-|TRBJ2-7
TGCAGTGCTAGAGATGTCACGCACCCCTACGACGAGCAGTACTTC
CSARDVTHPYDEQYF
>TRBV7-2|many|TRBD1|TRBJ2-5
TGTGCCAGCAGCTTCGGGACAGGGGCAGAGACCCAGTACTTC
CASSFGTGAETQYF
>TRBV5-6|many|-|TRBJ1-2
TGTGCCAGCAGCTTGGTTGGCGTGGGATATGGCTACACCTTC
CASSLVGVGYGYTF
>TRBV29-1|-|TRBD1|TRBJ2-1
TGCAGCGTTGAAGATAATATCCCGGGACAGGTGTTATATGAGCAGTTCTTC
CSVEDNIPGQVLYEQFF
>TRBV5-1|many|-|TRBJ2-2
TGCGCCAGCAGCTTGTTAGGGTTAGACACCGGGGAGCTGTTTTTT
CASSLLGLDTGELFF
>TRBV7-9|many|-|TRBJ1-1
TGTGCCAGCAGCTTAGGGGGGGGCAGGACGAACACTGAAGCTTTCTTT
CASSLGGGRTNTEAFF
>TRBV2|many|-|TRBJ2-2
TGTGCCAGCGAGGACAGCAACACCGGGGAGCTGTTTTTT
CASEDSNTGELFF
>TRBV12-3/TRBV12-4|many|-|TRBJ2-1
TGTGCCAGCAGTGTGGGATCTTCTTACAATGAGCAGTTCTTC
CASSVGSSYNEQFF
>TRBV11-2|-|TRBD2|TRBJ2-1
TGTGCCAGCAGCTTATATCCTAGCGGGGGCCCACAATACAATGAGCAGTTCTTC
CASSLYPSGGPQYNEQFF
>TRBV3-1|many|-|TRBJ1-2
TGTGCCAGCAGCCAGGGTAACTATGGCTACACCTTC
CASSQGNYGYTF
>TRBV18|many|-|TRBJ2-7
TGTGCCAGCTCACCAGGGGCAAGCTACGAGCAGTACTTC
CASSPGASYEQYF